This passage covers 6 T cell receptor beta chains from one sample sequenced in a study of CD8 T cells in Susac syndrome. An input of roughly 0.5 to 1 ug of RNA was subjected to reverse transcription using random hexamers. MiXCR was run by TCRdb on the immunoSEQ multiplex PCR reads, yielding one entry per CDR3 protein. The profile covers a few hundred thousand distinct CDR3 sequences, with roughly 85% appearing a single time and over 0.09% taken by the ten largest. Specimen: CD8+ T cells from PBMCs. The receptors were gathered from a human donor with multiple sclerosis.

This chain uses TRBV9 with TRBJ2-3, with D tentatively TRBD2 (5 bases). V was shortened by 4 bases and J by 3 bases, with 18 bases between the two germline ends. The germline V gene has CDR1 SGDLS and CDR2 YYNGEE. The length of the CDR3 is 16 residues. CDR3 nucleotide sequence: TGTGCCAGCAGCACGGGTGGAGGCGGCGGGACAGATACGCAGTATTTT. Protein product: CASSTGGGGGTDTQYF. The full variable domain, with the rest looked up from reference TRBV9 and TRBJ2-3, is DSGVTQTPKHLITATGQRVTLRCSPRSGDLSVYWYQQSLDQGLQFLIQYYNGEERAKGNILERFSAQQFPDLHSELNLSSLELGDSALYFCASSTGGGGGTDTQYFGPGTRLTVL.

This chain connects TRBV6-5 to TRBJ2-1, with 8 bases fitting TRBD1. Germline CDR1 reads MNHEY; CDR2 reads SVGAGI. Losses at the gene ends were 6 bases for V and 6 bases for J; bases not matched to a gene: 4. The CDR3 contains 13 residues. CDR3 DNA: TGTGCCAGCAGCCCGGGACAGGTCAATGAGCAGTTCTTC. Protein: CASSPGQVNEQFF.

The chain recombines TRBV7-9 with TRBJ2-5; 11 bases fit TRBD2. The CDR3 spans 15 residues. After removal of 2 bases from V and 5 bases from J, the junction contained 4 bases not matched to a gene. Per germline, CDR1 SEHNR and CDR2 FQNEAQ (reference sequence). The CDR3 DNA is TGTGCCAGCAGCTTAAGACTAGCGGGATTGGAGACCCAGTACTTC. This sequence encodes CASSLRLAGLETQYF.

The genes are TRBV6-6 and TRBJ1-5; 9 bases align to TRBD1. The trim removed 6 bases at V and 6 bases at J, leaving 6 bases unmatched. Germline lookup yields CDR1 MNHNY and CDR2 SVGAGI (reference sequence). The CDR3 is 14 residues long. The CDR3 sequence: CASRPGTGIQPQHF. The CDR3 DNA follows: TGTGCCAGCAGACCCGGGACAGGGATTCAGCCCCAGCATTTT.

This chain connects TRBV30 to TRBJ2-5; 10 bases agree with TRBD2. Germline assignment: CDR1 GTSNPN and CDR2 SVGIG (reference sequence). Unmatched junction bases numbered 8, after V lost 6 bases and J lost 1 base. This CDR3 has 15 residues. CDR3 sequence reads: CACFRSGRPQETQYF. As DNA, the CDR3 is TGTGCCTGTTTTCGTAGCGGGAGGCCCCAAGAGACCCAGTACTTC. The full variable domain, its missing parts supplied by reference TRBV30 and TRBJ2-5, is SQTIHQWPATLVQPVGSPLSLECTVEGTSNPNLYWYRQAAGRGLQLLFYSVGIGQISSEVPQNLSASRPQDRQFILSSKKLLLSDSGFYLCACFRSGRPQETQYFGPGTRLLVL.

This chain connects TRBV6-1 to TRBJ1-5, with 9 positions matching TRBD1. The CDR3 loop spans 17 amino acids. In germline, CDR1 is MNHNS, CDR2 SASEGT. V lost 2 bases and J lost 1; bases outside the gene matches: 6. CDR3 sequence (DNA): TGTGCCAGCAGTGAAAGGGGACAGGGTGCGAGCAATCAGCCCCAGCATTTT. It codes for CASSERGQGASNQPQHF.